The 26 T cell receptor beta chains below come from one sample, sequenced in a study of cytomegalovirus exposure and HLA in healthy donors. Researchers ran the PCR with 60 Vbeta and 13 Jbeta primers. Repertoires were generated with immunoSEQ multiplex PCR, while TCRdb's copy carries only in-frame clones and drops some. The data contain 150,000 to 180,000 clones, about four fifths of them singletons. The specimen sequenced was PBMCs. These receptors originate from a man aged 25 to 40 in good health and CMV-seropositive.

Only one count was recorded for this clone. The V and J genes are TRBV19 and TRBJ1-3; D is unresolved. Germline assignment: CDR1 LNHDA and CDR2 SQIVND (reference sequence). CDR3 length: 15 residues. Trimming left V 3 bases short and J 0 bases short, with 9 bases between. The chain's CDR3 is CASSMATISGNTIYF. The CDR3 DNA sequence: TGTGCCAGTAGTATGGCGACAATCTCTGGAAACACCATATATTTT.

The V and J genes are TRBV5-8 and TRBJ1-3; D gene ambiguous. In germline, CDR1 is SGHTS, CDR2 YDEGEE. The CDR3 sequence is 13 residues long. Deletions cut 3 bases from V and 1 base from J, with 5 bases between. The CDR3 spells CASSSRSGNTIYF. CDR3 sequence (DNA): TGTGCCAGCAGCTCACGGTCTGGAAACACCATATATTTT.

Only a few counts were recorded for this clone. The chain combines TRBV27 with TRBJ1-2; D is uncertain. The CDR3 has 13 amino acids. In germline, CDR1 is MNHEY, CDR2 SMNVEV (reference sequence). V was clipped by 2 bases and J by 2 bases, with 6 bases between them. The CDR3 region has the DNA TGTGCCAGCAGTTTAACGGGAAACTATGGCTACACCTTC. It is translated as CASSLTGNYGYTF.

The J gene is TRBJ2-5, the V gene TRBV5-6, with 10 bases fitting TRBD2. Germline V gene lookup returns CDR1 SGHDT and CDR2 YYEEEE. The length of the CDR3 is 17 residues. The V segment lost 1 base and the J segment 3 bases; nucleotides outside the gene matches: 9. CDR3 residues: CASSLFQQRGGEETQYF. The CDR3 DNA sequence: TGTGCCAGCAGCTTGTTTCAGCAGCGGGGGGGCGAAGAGACCCAGTACTTC.

This clone was counted only a few times. The V and J genes are TRBV14 and TRBJ2-7; the D gene is possibly TRBD1 (6 bases). Germline CDR1 reads SGHDN; CDR2 reads FVKESK. CDR3 size: 13 residues. The ends were cut back, 1 base at V and 7 bases at J, with 11 bases in the middle. The CDR3 here is CASSQGRGREQYF. CDR3 nucleotide sequence: TGTGCCAGCAGCCAAGGCAGGGGTAGGGAGCAGTACTTC.

The sample holds one count of this clone. The chain employs TRBV18 and TRBJ1-6, with TRBD1 identical over 7 bases. There are 16 residues in the CDR3. Germline trimming cut 5 bases from V and 4 bases from J; bases unmatched to any gene: 8. Germline V gives CDR1 KGHSH, CDR2 LQKENI. CDR3 region: CASSERPGQYNSPLHF. Here the CDR3 DNA reads TGTGCCAGCTCAGAGAGACCGGGACAGTATAATTCACCCCTCCACTTT. The variable domain in full, with the rest retrieved from reference TRBV18 and TRBJ1-6, is NAGVMQNPRHLVRRRGQEARLRCSPMKGHSHVYWYRQLPEEGLKFMVYLQKENIIDESGMPKERFSAEFPKEGPSILRIQQVVRGDSAAYFCASSERPGQYNSPLHFGNGTRLTVT.

The chain has TRBV5-6 and TRBJ1-4; D perhaps matches TRBD1 (5 bases). The germline V gene encodes CDR1 SGHDT and CDR2 YYEEEE. Trimming pared 3 bases from V and 7 bases from J, leaving 13 bases between. The CDR3 contains 14 residues. As DNA, the CDR3 is TGTGCCAGCAGCTCCGACAGCCTAATTGAAAAACTGTTTTTT. It yields the protein CASSSDSLIEKLFF.

The gene calls are TRBV2 and TRBJ1-1, with D possibly TRBD1 on 5 matching bases. The V gene's germline CDR1 is SNHLY and CDR2 FYNNEI. CDR3 length: 12 residues. V dropped 4 bases and J dropped 5 bases, with 8 bases sitting between them. DNA of the CDR3: TGTGCCAGCAGTGCGGAGGGGACTGAAGCTTTCTTT. Protein: CASSAEGTEAFF. Filled out from reference TRBV2 and TRBJ1-1, the complete variable domain reads EPEVTQTPSHQVTQMGQEVILRCVPISNHLYFYWYRQILGQKVEFLVSFYNNEISEKSEIFDDQFSVERPDGSNFTLKIRSTKLEDSAMYFCASSAEGTEAFFGQGTRLTVV.

This clone was detected a few times. This sequence joins TRBV5-1 and TRBJ1-2, with TRBD1 matching 9 bases. The CDR3 is made up of 14 amino acids. Germline loops: CDR1 SGHRS, CDR2 YFSETQ. V was clipped by 4 bases and J by 7 bases; unmatched bases: 8. CDR3 nucleotide sequence: TGCGCCAGCAGCCTTGTGGACAGGGGCTCTGGCTACACCTTC. This codes for CASSLVDRGSGYTF.

In this sample, this clone turned up a few times. The chain links TRBV5-1 to TRBJ2-1; 11 bases fit TRBD2. Losses at the gene ends were 8 bases for V and 4 bases for J; bases not matched to a gene: 8. Germline CDR1 SGHRS, CDR2 YFSETQ. The CDR3 totals 15 residues. This chain's CDR3 is CASMGGTSGYNEQFF. CDR3 nucleotides: TGCGCCAGTATGGGAGGGACTAGCGGATACAATGAGCAGTTCTTC. The full variable domain, rest sourced from reference TRBV5-1 and TRBJ2-1, is KAGVTQTPRYLIKTRGQQVTLSCSPISGHRSVSWYQQTPGQGLQFLFEYFSETQRNKGNFPGRFSGRQFSNSRSEMNVSTLELGDSALYLCASMGGTSGYNEQFFGPGTRLTVL.

This sequence joins TRBV5-1 and TRBJ2-7; 9 positions agree with TRBD1. The CDR3 length is 15 residues. CDR1 is SGHRS and CDR2 is YFSETQ in the germline V gene. The trim removed 4 bases at V and 5 bases at J, leaving 10 bases unmatched. The CDR3 nucleotides are TGCGCCAGCAGCATCGCCGGGACAGGGCTCGACGAGCAGTACTTC. Its protein product is CASSIAGTGLDEQYF.

The chain couples TRBV11-2 to TRBJ1-2; 7 bases map to TRBD1. This CDR3 is built from 17 residues. The V segment lost 4 bases and the J segment 6 bases; nucleotides outside the gene matches: 17. The germline CDR1 and CDR2 sequences are SGHAT and FQNNGV. CDR3 DNA: TGTGCCAGCAGCTCCAAATGGGATAGGACAGGATTTAATGGCTACACCTTC. Translation gives CASSSKWDRTGFNGYTF.

The CDR3 sequence is CASSLAGVRGDTQYF. Written as DNA, the CDR3 is TGTGCCAGCAGCTTGGCAGGGGTTAGGGGAGATACGCAGTATTTT. The gene calls are TRBV5-6 and TRBJ2-3; D is possibly TRBD1 (6 bases). The CDR3 consists of 15 residues. V was clipped by 0 bases and J by 5 bases, with 13 bases between them. Germline V gene data show CDR1 as SGHDT and CDR2 as YYEEEE.

This clone has more than one count but fewer than ten. This chain links TRBV19 with TRBJ2-1; 9 bases match TRBD1. CDR3 length: 15 residues. The ends lost 7 bases at V and 7 bases at J; junction bases unmatched: 11. Germline V lookup: CDR1 LNHDA, CDR2 SQIVND (reference sequence). The CDR3 bases are TGTGCCAGTACCCCGGGACAGGGAGTGAGGAATGAGCAGTTCTTC. This gives the protein CASTPGQGVRNEQFF.

The chain recombines TRBV10-3 with TRBJ2-7, with 8 nucleotides matching TRBD1. The CDR3 extends over 13 amino acids. After removal of 6 bases from V and 9 bases from J, the junction contained 10 bases not matched to a gene. The germline V gene encodes CDR1 ENHRY and CDR2 SYGVKD. The CDR3 loop reads CAIRPGQEEGQYF. The CDR3 bases are TGTGCCATCAGGCCGGGACAGGAAGAGGGGCAGTACTTC.

This chain connects TRBV7-9 to TRBJ1-1; TRBD1 matches at 9 bases. V gave up 6 bases and J gave up 5 bases; unmatched junction bases: 10. In germline, CDR1 is SEHNR, CDR2 FQNEAQ (reference sequence). The CDR3 totals 15 residues. The CDR3 here is CASSRPDRGNTEAFF. The CDR3 bases are TGTGCCAGCAGTCGACCTGACAGGGGGAATACTGAAGCTTTCTTT.

The rearrangement uses TRBV15 and TRBJ2-4, with D possibly TRBD1 on 6 matching bases. This CDR3 has 16 amino acids. Trimming cost V 1 base and J 5 bases, with 15 bases left between them. Germline loops: CDR1 LNHNV, CDR2 YYDKDF (reference sequence). CDR3 sequence: CATSRGTMPGENIQYF. CDR3 in DNA: TGTGCCACCAGCAGAGGAACCATGCCAGGGGAAAACATTCAGTACTTC. The entire variable domain, with the rest obtained from reference TRBV15 and TRBJ2-4, is as follows: DAMVIQNPRYQVTQFGKPVTLSCSQTLNHNVMYWYQQKSSQAPKLLFHYYDKDFNNEADTPDNFQSRRPNTSFCFLDIRSPGLGDTAMYLCATSRGTMPGENIQYFGAGTRLSVL.

This clone was observed a handful of times. The rearrangement links TRBV19 to TRBJ1-2; TRBD1 matches 10 bases. The CDR3 length is 14 residues. Germline V gene lookup returns CDR1 LNHDA and CDR2 SQIVND (reference sequence). The V and J ends lost 5 bases and 8 bases, in that order; junction bases with no gene match: 8. CDR3 in amino acids: CASSPGQGFSGYTF. CDR3 sequence (DNA): TGTGCCAGTAGTCCGGGACAGGGGTTTAGCGGCTACACCTTC.

The J gene is TRBJ1-1, the V gene TRBV20-1; the D gene is possibly TRBD1 (5 bases). Trimming took 6 bases from V and 4 from J, leaving 9 bases between them. The CDR3 contains 11 residues. Per germline, CDR1 DFQATT and CDR2 SNEGSKA (reference sequence). The CDR3 DNA is TGCAGTGCCTACGGGGGCACTGAAGCTTTCTTT. Translated: CSAYGGTEAFF.

This chain links TRBV5-4 with TRBJ2-3; 10 positions agree with TRBD2. V dropped 4 bases and J dropped 1; count of bases not matched to a gene: 15. The CDR3 sequence is 19 residues long. CDR1 and CDR2 from the germline V gene are SGHNT and YYREEE (reference sequence). The CDR3 is CASSGRGSSGSDGTDTQYF. DNA for the CDR3: TGTGCCAGCAGCGGACGTGGGTCTAGCGGGAGTGACGGCACAGATACGCAGTATTTT.

The chain combines TRBV2 with TRBJ1-1, with D perhaps matching TRBD1 (5 bases). The germline gives CDR1 SNHLY, CDR2 FYNNEI. The CDR3 runs 14 residues. V was cut by 8 bases and J by 3 bases, with 16 bases left in between. The CDR3 reads CASLVRERDTEAFF. The CDR3 bases are TGTGCCAGCCTGGTCAGGGAGCGGGACACTGAAGCTTTCTTT.

This rearrangement joins TRBV7-2 to TRBJ1-1; 11 bases agree with TRBD1. The CDR3 totals 16 residues. Losses at the gene ends were 5 bases for V and 8 bases for J; bases not matched to a gene: 13. CDR1 is SGHTA, CDR2 FQGNSA, per germline. The CDR3 loop reads CASSTRTGGQLAEAFF. The DNA for the CDR3 is TGTGCCAGCAGCACTCGGACAGGGGGCCAACTCGCCGAAGCTTTCTTT.

This chain connects TRBV9 to TRBJ2-3, with a possible D match to TRBD2 (5 bases). The ends were cut back, 4 bases at V and 4 bases at J, with 16 bases in the middle. From germline, CDR1 is SGDLS and CDR2 YYNGEE. The CDR3 is 15 amino acids. The CDR3 loop reads CASSPPGKIADTQYF. CDR3 DNA: TGTGCCAGCAGCCCCCCCGGGAAGATTGCAGATACGCAGTATTTT.

The V call is TRBV9, the J call TRBJ2-3; D gene unclear. The CDR3 sequence is 15 residues long. Germline V gene data show CDR1 as SGDLS and CDR2 as YYNGEE. Between the trimmed V and J ends, which lost 0 bases and 5 bases, there was a span of 13 bases. The CDR3 coding sequence is TGTGCCAGCAGCGTAGCCGCCGCAGGCGTAGATACGCAGTATTTT. Its protein product is CASSVAAAGVDTQYF.

This clone has a handful of counts. The chain uses TRBV2 and TRBJ1-1, with a weak D call TRBD1 (6 bases). Germline lookup yields CDR1 SNHLY and CDR2 FYNNEI. The V end was cut by 8 bases, the J end by 1 base, with 11 bases between. This CDR3 is built from 13 residues. The CDR3 region is CASPPDRNTEAFF. The CDR3 DNA is TGTGCCAGCCCCCCGGACAGGAACACTGAAGCTTTCTTT.

The rearrangement links TRBV30 to TRBJ2-7, with 8 bases aligning to TRBD1. Germline CDR1 GTSNPN, CDR2 SVGIG (reference sequence). CDR3 size: 13 residues. The junction had 1 base not matched to a gene; V was cut back by 0 bases and J by 3 bases. The CDR3 sequence is CAWSVGQVYEQYF. The CDR3 DNA follows: TGTGCCTGGAGTGTGGGACAGGTCTACGAGCAGTACTTC.